This TCR beta chain was identified in a study of PD-1 blockade in classical Hodgkin lymphoma. In every patient, relapse followed autologous stem cell transplantation, while exposure to brentuximab vedotin differed. The study's findings and limits: In CD4+ cells, TCR diversity went up significantly by C4D1, but in CD8+ cells it did not.

V gave up 2 bases and J gave up 13 bases, with 17 bases separating them. This CDR3 contains 13 residues. Germline-derived CDR1 and CDR2 are SEHNR and FQNEAQ (reference sequence). TCRdb's table, derived via immunoSEQ multiplex PCR, lists solely in-frame clones and lacks some. The sample gives nearly 60,000 clones, 85% to 95% of which show up once; around 9.3% is in the top ten. Comments on this clone: Its antigen is as yet unknown.

The sequencing used peripheral blood mononuclear cells (PBMCs), collected before the second cycle of nivolumab. V and J are TRBV7-9 and TRBJ2-5, with unresolved D. The TCR sequence derives from a human donor with classical Hodgkin lymphoma. In DNA form, the CDR3 reads TGTGCCAGCAGCTTACCTAGGGCAGTGGCTTGGTACTTC. This translates into CASSLPRAVAWYF.